The rows below give T cell receptor beta chains drawn from one sample of a study of T cells after yellow fever vaccination. TCRdb reprocessed the 5' RACE reads with MiXCR, giving one entry per CDR3 protein. The table has about 300,000 distinct CDR3 sequences, approximately 10% seen once. This specimen was CD4+ T cells sorted from PBMCs, taken 5 days after the yellow fever booster vaccination. The receptor set was obtained from a man between 18 and 29 years old who received the YFV17D yellow fever vaccine. CDR3s include the opening cysteine and the closing phenylalanine or tryptophan. Each record gives: J gene, D gene, clone size, V gene, CDR3 DNA, CDR3 protein. The D gene is left open where the match is weak. Clone size is shown for a subset of rows, as once, few, many or a class of expanded clone.

>TRBJ1-2|-|-|TRBV7-9
TGTGCCAGCAGCTTAGGAACAGGAACCTATTATGGCTACACCTTC
CASSLGTGTYYGYTF
>TRBJ2-1|TRBD1|-|TRBV4-1
TGCGCCAGCAGCCGCGGACAGGCGAAGAGCTCCTACAATGAGCAGTTCTTC
CASSRGQAKSSYNEQFF
>TRBJ2-5|-|-|TRBV5-5
TGTGCCAGCAGACTGTCCGGGACTTATTATCAAGAGACCCAGTACTTC
CASRLSGTYYQETQYF
>TRBJ2-1|TRBD2|-|TRBV29-1
TGCAGCTCGGCTAGCGGCCACTACAATGAGCAGTTCTTC
CSSASGHYNEQFF
>TRBJ2-7|-|-|TRBV7-2
TGTGCCAGCAGCTTAGTCAGGGAGTACGAGCAGTACTTC
CASSLVREYEQYF
>TRBJ1-4|TRBD1|-|TRBV20-1
TGCAGTGCCGCGAGAGACAGGGCTACAGGGGAAAAACTGTTTTTT
CSAARDRATGEKLFF
>TRBJ2-3|-|many|TRBV19
TGTGCCAGTAGTATTCCAGGGAGAGATACGCAGTATTTT
CASSIPGRDTQYF
>TRBJ1-4|TRBD1|few|TRBV19
TGTGCCAGTAATCGTGGACAGGGAAATGAAAAACTGTTTTTT
CASNRGQGNEKLFF
>TRBJ2-5|TRBD2|few|TRBV12-5
TGTCCTGCGGACAGACGGACTAGCGGAGAGACCCAGTACTTC
CPADRRTSGETQYF
>TRBJ1-1|-|few|TRBV11-2
TGTGCCAGCAGCTCAACGCGAGGGGGACACTCGAACACTGAAGCTTTCTTT
CASSSTRGGHSNTEAFF
>TRBJ1-1|-|many|TRBV5-6
TGTGCCAGCAGCTTGAACACTGAAGCTTTCTTT
CASSLNTEAFF
>TRBJ1-2|-|few|TRBV2
TGTGCCAGCATGTTTGGAGGCTATGGCTACACCTTC
CASMFGGYGYTF
>TRBJ1-1|-|few|TRBV7-9
TGTGCCAGCACCCCCACGGACACTGAAGCTTTCTTT
CASTPTDTEAFF
>TRBJ1-5|-|few|TRBV20-1
TGCAGTGCTAGAGAGTCAGGGAATCAGCCCCAGCATTTT
CSARESGNQPQHF
>TRBJ2-1|-|few|TRBV7-3
TGTGCCAGCAGCTTAACTGACTCGGGTGAGCAGTTCTTC
CASSLTDSGEQFF
>TRBJ2-6|TRBD1|many|TRBV5-1
TGCGCCAGCAGCCTGACAGGGGCGAGAGGGGCCAACGTCCTGACTTTC
CASSLTGARGANVLTF
>TRBJ1-1|-|-|TRBV2
TGTGCCAGTAATTCTTTTGTGAACACTGAAGCTTTCTTT
CASNSFVNTEAFF